A single sample is the source of the 26 T cell receptor beta chains below, sequenced in a study of shared clonotypes between healthy human individuals. Generated by immunoSEQ multiplex PCR, the TCRdb table keeps only in-frame clones and is missing some. Found here are about 510,000 clones, 90% to 96% of them singletons; the top ten hold about 0.064%. The sequencing input was naive CD4+ T cells sorted from blood. The sample's subset: CD45RA+ positively selected. The receptor set was obtained from a woman aged 30 to 39 in good health.

A few counts support this clone. V gene TRBV11-2 combines with J gene TRBJ1-2; 8 bases are shared with TRBD1. The CDR3 is 13 amino acids. CDR1 is SGHAT, CDR2 FQNNGV, per germline. Unmatched junction bases numbered 12, after V lost 5 bases and J lost 13 bases. This chain's CDR3 is CASSPNRDRRCTF. CDR3 nucleotides: TGTGCCAGCAGCCCGAACCGGGACAGGCGCTGCACCTTC.

The chain joins TRBV5-4 to TRBJ2-1, with 8 bases fitting TRBD2. There are 15 residues in the CDR3. The V gene end was trimmed by 6 bases and the J gene end by 8 bases; junction bases not matched to a gene: 13. CDR1 and CDR2 (germline): SGHNT, YYREEE (reference sequence). CDR3 sequence (DNA): TGTGCCAGCACCCTGACCGGGACTAGTTTACATGAGCAGTTCTTC. Its protein product is CASTLTGTSLHEQFF.

The sample holds one count of this clone. The chain carries TRBV18 and TRBJ2-7; D possibly corresponds to TRBD2 (6 bases). V was cut by 2 bases and J by 2 bases, with 13 bases left in between. From germline, CDR1 is KGHSH and CDR2 LQKENI. The CDR3 is made up of 15 amino acids. The CDR3 protein is CASSPWNSGTYEQYF. CDR3 DNA: TGTGCCAGCTCACCATGGAATAGCGGAACCTACGAGCAGTACTTC.

The chain joins TRBV28 to TRBJ2-7; 7 nucleotides align to TRBD1. There are 13 residues in the CDR3. The J segment lost 5 bases and the V segment lost 6 bases, leaving 7 bases of the junction unmatched. Germline V gene data show CDR1 as MDHEN and CDR2 as SYDVKM. The CDR3 nucleotides are TGTGCCAGCAGCTCCGGACAGGCCGACGAGCAGTACTTC. Protein product: CASSSGQADEQYF.

V gene TRBV6-1 combines with J gene TRBJ2-6; 12 bases line up with TRBD2. With V trimmed by 4 bases and J by 1 base, 2 bases remained unmatched. The germline gives CDR1 MNHNS, CDR2 SASEGT. The CDR3 has 17 amino acids. This CDR3 reads CASSGLAGASGANVLTF. CDR3 DNA: TGTGCCAGCAGTGGACTAGCGGGGGCATCTGGGGCCAACGTCCTGACTTTC.

This clone was recorded only once. The rearrangement uses TRBV1 and TRBJ2-7; the table's D call of TRBD1 was not tested on the DNA. TRBV1 is noted as a pseudogene. CDR3 length: 15 residues. CDR3 sequence (DNA): TGCACCAGCAGCCAAGAGGGACAGAATGAGAGGGAGCAGTACTTC. Its protein product is CTSSQEGQNEREQYF.

The chain carries TRBV7-9 and TRBJ2-7; no clear D. The V and J ends lost 3 bases and 3 bases respectively, with 9 bases between them. Germline values: CDR1 SEHNR, CDR2 FQNEAQ (reference sequence). The CDR3 extends over 13 amino acids. CDR3 in amino acids: CASSLGQIYEQYF. As DNA, the CDR3 is TGTGCCAGCAGCTTGGGTCAGATCTACGAGCAGTACTTC.

V usage is TRBV19 and J usage is TRBJ2-5, with TRBD1 matching 8 bases. Germline lookup yields CDR1 LNHDA and CDR2 SQIVND (reference sequence). The V gene end was trimmed by 8 bases and the J gene end by 5 bases; junction bases not matched to a gene: 4. This CDR3 is built from 12 residues. The CDR3 reads CASAGGAETQYF. The CDR3 nucleotides are TGTGCCAGTGCAGGGGGCGCGGAGACCCAGTACTTC.

V and J are TRBV30 and TRBJ2-5, with TRBD2 as a possible D gene (5 bases). With 0 bases removed from V and 5 bases from J, the gap between germline ends came to 10 bases. Germline V lookup: CDR1 GTSNPN, CDR2 SVGIG (reference sequence). This CDR3 is 13 amino acids long. This chain's CDR3 is CAWSVGVGETQYF. CDR3 bases: TGTGCCTGGAGTGTGGGAGTCGGGGAGACCCAGTACTTC. Complete variable domain (other parts from reference TRBV30 and TRBJ2-5): SQTIHQWPATLVQPVGSPLSLECTVEGTSNPNLYWYRQAAGRGLQLLFYSVGIGQISSEVPQNLSASRPQDRQFILSSKKLLLSDSGFYLCAWSVGVGETQYFGPGTRLLVL.

This clone was seen a single time. The chain is built from TRBV5-1 and TRBJ2-7; D possibly corresponds to TRBD2 (6 bases). Per the germline V gene, CDR1 is SGHRS and CDR2 is YFSETQ. V was cut by 2 bases and J by 3 bases, with 12 bases left in between. This CDR3 is built from 14 residues. The CDR3 region is CASSLFSGDYEQYF. As DNA, the CDR3 is TGCGCCAGCAGCTTATTTAGCGGAGACTACGAGCAGTACTTC.

The rearrangement links TRBV7-3 to TRBJ2-2; 7 bases align to TRBD1. CDR3 size: 14 residues. CDR1 SGHTA and CDR2 FQGTGA come from the germline V gene. With V trimmed by 5 bases and J by 7 bases, 7 bases remained unmatched. In DNA, the CDR3 is TGTGCCAGCAGCCCGTGGCCAGGGGGCGGGGAGCTGTTTTTT. Translation: CASSPWPGGGELFF.

The chain uses TRBV7-9 and TRBJ2-1; D gene ambiguous. Germline assignment: CDR1 SEHNR and CDR2 FQNEAQ (reference sequence). CDR3 length: 13 amino acids. Between the trimmed V and J ends, which lost 2 bases and 7 bases, there was a span of 9 bases. In DNA, the CDR3 is TGTGCCAGCAGCTTATGGGCAGTTAATGAGCAGTTCTTC. It encodes CASSLWAVNEQFF.

This clone was picked up one time. Other DNA sequences of this sample code for an identical CDR3. V usage is TRBV19 and J usage is TRBJ1-5, with D possibly TRBD1 on 6 matching bases. CDR1 and CDR2 (germline): LNHDA, SQIVND (reference sequence). The V end was cut by 3 bases, the J end by 3 bases, with 18 bases between. This CDR3 contains 17 residues. CDR3 DNA: TGTGCCAGTAGTATGACAGGAAAGGGGGGCCTCAATCAGCCCCAGCATTTT. Its protein product is CASSMTGKGGLNQPQHF. Variable domain in full (rest from reference TRBV19 and TRBJ1-5): DGGITQSPKYLFRKEGQNVTLSCEQNLNHDAMYWYRQDPGQGLRLIYYSQIVNDFQKGDIAEGYSVSREKKESFPLTVTSAQKNPTAFYLCASSMTGKGGLNQPQHFGDGTRLSIL.

The rearrangement links TRBV10-3 to TRBJ2-3; D might be TRBD2 (5 bases). V was clipped by 8 bases and J by 2 bases, with 11 bases between them. The length of the CDR3 is 13 residues. CDR1 and CDR2 (germline): ENHRY, SYGVKD. In DNA form, the CDR3 reads TGTGCCATCTGGGAGACTACCACAGATACGCAGTATTTT. Translated: CAIWETTTDTQYF.

Here the CDR3 reads CATATGLAGAGELFF. The CDR3 nucleotides read TGTGCCACCGCAACGGGGTTAGCGGGGGCCGGGGAGCTGTTTTTT. The chain has TRBV2 and TRBJ2-2; 9 bases map to TRBD2. The trim removed 10 bases at V and 6 bases at J, leaving 12 bases unmatched. Germline V lookup: CDR1 SNHLY, CDR2 FYNNEI. The CDR3 spans 15 residues.

The chain recombines TRBV19 with TRBJ1-5, with D tentatively TRBD1 (6 bases). Germline lookup yields CDR1 LNHDA and CDR2 SQIVND (reference sequence). There are 16 residues in the CDR3. Trimming stripped 4 bases from V and 2 bases from J, with 15 bases between. CDR3 sequence: CASSTPRGQRNQPQHF. The CDR3 nucleotides read TGTGCCAGTAGTACCCCGAGAGGACAGCGCAATCAGCCCCAGCATTTT.

V usage is TRBV7-3 and J usage is TRBJ2-5; TRBD1 matches at 8 bases. The better agreement between TRBJ2-7 and the DNA end casts doubt on the J call. Germline V gene data show CDR1 as SGHTA and CDR2 as FQGTGA. The CDR3 extends over 15 amino acids. The CDR3 protein is CASSLRGGQAYEQYF. For the CDR3, the DNA is TGTGCCAGCAGCTTACGAGGGGGACAGGCCTACGAGCAGTACTTC.

The V call is TRBV5-1, the J call TRBJ2-6, with D perhaps TRBD1 (5 bases). The CDR3 totals 16 residues. Germline assignment: CDR1 SGHRS and CDR2 YFSETQ. Deletions cut 4 bases from V and 2 bases from J, with 13 bases between. Here the CDR3 reads CASSSRQRAGANVLTF. The CDR3 nucleotides read TGCGCCAGCAGCAGTCGACAGCGAGCTGGGGCCAACGTCCTGACTTTC.

The rearrangement joins TRBV2 to TRBJ1-1; D perhaps matches TRBD1 (5 bases). Trimming left V 3 bases short and J 4 bases short, with 9 bases between. This CDR3 spans 13 amino acids. Germline V gene sequence: CDR1 SNHLY, CDR2 FYNNEI. CDR3 sequence: CASSDGTSTEAFF. Here the CDR3 DNA reads TGTGCCAGCAGTGATGGGACCTCCACTGAAGCTTTCTTT. Supplemented by reference TRBV2 and TRBJ1-1, the full variable domain reads EPEVTQTPSHQVTQMGQEVILRCVPISNHLYFYWYRQILGQKVEFLVSFYNNEISEKSEIFDDQFSVERPDGSNFTLKIRSTKLEDSAMYFCASSDGTSTEAFFGQGTRLTVV.

This sequence joins TRBV5-1 and TRBJ1-1; D uncertain. The V gene lost 1 base and the J gene lost 11 bases, with 24 bases spanning the gap. The CDR3 is 16 amino acids. Looked up from germline, CDR1 is SGHRS and CDR2 is YFSETQ. CDR3 loop: CASSLNGPGNSKFAFF. CDR3 DNA: TGCGCCAGCAGCTTGAATGGGCCCGGCAACTCTAAGTTCGCTTTCTTT.

The rearrangement joins TRBV7-3 to TRBJ2-6, with D possibly being TRBD2 (6 bases). Germline loops: CDR1 SGHTA, CDR2 FQGTGA. CDR3 size: 15 residues. The V and J ends lost 3 bases and 2 bases respectively, with 8 bases between them. In DNA form, the CDR3 reads TGTGCCAGCAGCTTTAGGAGGGCTGGGGCCAACGTCCTGACTTTC. It translates to CASSFRRAGANVLTF.

CDR3: CAISVSGIAYNEQFF. The CDR3 DNA sequence: TGTGCCATCAGTGTTAGCGGGATCGCCTACAATGAGCAGTTCTTC. The J gene is TRBJ2-1, the V gene TRBV10-3, with 8 positions matching TRBD2. The V segment lost 4 bases and the J segment 2 bases; nucleotides outside the gene matches: 4. This CDR3 spans 15 amino acids. Germline CDR1 and CDR2: ENHRY and SYGVKD.

This chain uses TRBV5-1 with TRBJ2-5; TRBD2 might be the D (5 bases). Trimming left V 2 bases short and J 1 base short, with 15 bases between. Germline CDR1 SGHRS, CDR2 YFSETQ. This CDR3 is built from 16 residues. DNA of the CDR3: TGCGCCAGCAGCTTTATGAGGGTATGGAGCCAAGAGACCCAGTACTTC. Translating gives CASSFMRVWSQETQYF.

V and J are TRBV19 and TRBJ2-5; TRBD2 matches at 7 bases. This CDR3 is 17 amino acids long. The junction had 25 bases not matched to a gene; V was cut back by 7 bases and J by 11 bases. Germline CDR1 is LNHDA and CDR2 is SQIVND (reference sequence). The CDR3 DNA follows: TGTGCCAGTACCAGGGCTGGCGGGAGTAACCCTCTGGGGGAGCAGTACTTC. It yields the protein CASTRAGGSNPLGEQYF.

The V gene is TRBV19, the J gene TRBJ2-5; a possible D gene is TRBD2 (6 bases). CDR1 and CDR2 from the germline V gene are LNHDA and SQIVND (reference sequence). This CDR3 region has 14 residues. The V end lost 4 bases, the J end lost 11 bases, and 20 bases lay between the germline ends. Here the CDR3 reads CASSTHRLTGEQYF. The CDR3 DNA reads as TGTGCCAGTAGTACCCACCGTCTGACGGGGGAGCAGTACTTC.

DNA of the CDR3: TGTGCCAGCAGCTTGCCAGGGAACACCGGGGAGCTGTTTTTT. Protein sequence: CASSLPGNTGELFF. The chain uses TRBV5-6 and TRBJ2-2, with D hard to call. Trimming stripped 1 base from V and 1 base from J, with 5 bases between. The germline gives CDR1 SGHDT, CDR2 YYEEEE. CDR3 size: 14 residues. The variable domain in full, completed from reference TRBV5-6 and TRBJ2-2, reads DAGVTQSPTHLIKTRGQQVTLRCSPKSGHDTVSWYQQALGQGPQFIFQYYEEEERQRGNFPDRFSGHQFPNYSSELNVNALLLGDSALYLCASSLPGNTGELFFGEGSRLTVL.